One and the same sample provided the 6 T cell receptor beta chains below, sequenced in a study of Graves' ophthalmopathy and Graves' hyperthyroidism. Scientists amplified the TCR beta CDR3 regions from RNA transcripts. HTBI primers were employed in first-round RT-PCR, then a second-round multiplex PCR followed. In TCRdb, the multiplex PCR reads were re-called with MiXCR into one record per CDR3 protein. The sample lists 500,000 to 800,000 distinct CDR3 sequences; approximately 39% were seen once. Sequencing was carried out using peripheral blood. The receptors come from an adult man with Graves' ophthalmopathy.

The sample holds a few counts of this clonotype. V and J are TRBV30 and TRBJ1-1; D is uncertain. V shed 0 bases and J shed 8 bases, with 10 bases lying between them. In germline, CDR1 is GTSNPN, CDR2 SVGIG (reference sequence). CDR3 size: 12 residues. The CDR3 nucleotides are TGTGCCTGGAGTGTACAAGTGGGCGAAGCTTTCTTT. Translating gives CAWSVQVGEAFF.

This clonotype was seen ten or more times. The chain links TRBV28 to TRBJ2-5; perhaps D is TRBD1 or TRBD2 (5 bases each). The CDR3 is made up of 13 amino acids. Trimming took off 6 bases at V and 4 bases at J, with 12 bases between the two ends. Looked up from germline, CDR1 is MDHEN and CDR2 is SYDVKM. CDR3 residues: CASRRGVRETQYF. CDR3 DNA sequence: TGTGCCAGCAGGAGAGGGGTCCGAGAGACCCAGTACTTC. The variable domain in full, with the rest retrieved from reference TRBV28 and TRBJ2-5, is DVKVTQSSRYLVKRTGEKVFLECVQDMDHENMFWYRQDPGLGLRLIYFSYDVKMKEKGDIPEGYSVSREKKERFSLILESASTNQTSMYLCASRRGVRETQYFGPGTRLLVL.

This clonotype was counted at least ten times. V gene TRBV7-6 combines with J gene TRBJ2-7; the D is unclear. Germline V gene data show CDR1 as SGHVS and CDR2 as FNYEAQ. The CDR3 has 13 amino acids. V lost 4 bases, J lost 1 base, and 8 bases lay in between. The CDR3, as DNA: TGTGCCAGCAGCTCTGCTTTGTCCTACGAGCAGTACTTC. Translating it yields CASSSALSYEQYF.

The rearrangement links TRBV6-1 to TRBJ1-2, with a tentative D call TRBD1 (5 bases). CDR3 length equals 14 residues. V was shortened by 8 bases and J by 7 bases, with 20 bases between the two germline ends. Germline V gives CDR1 MNHNS, CDR2 SASEGT. The chain's CDR3 is CASAMSTGASGYTF. The CDR3 nucleotides are TGTGCCAGCGCGATGAGCACCGGGGCTTCTGGCTACACCTTC.

In DNA form, the CDR3 reads TGTGCCAGTGGACAGGGGGAACGCTGTGGCTACACCTTC. Amino acids: CASGQGERCGYTF. The chain carries TRBV5-5 and TRBJ1-2, with 10 bases fitting TRBD1. Unmatched junction bases numbered 8, after V lost 8 bases and J lost 7 bases. The CDR3 runs to 13 residues. Germline CDR1 reads SGHKS; CDR2 reads YYEKEE (reference sequence).

This clonotype turned up a few times. V gene TRBV7-9 combines with J gene TRBJ1-1; 7 nucleotides match TRBD1. With V trimmed by 1 base and J by 6 bases, 5 bases remained unmatched. The CDR3 is 14 residues long. Germline-derived CDR1 and CDR2 are SEHNR and FQNEAQ (reference sequence). In DNA form, the CDR3 reads TGTGCCAGCAGCTTAGGACAGGGTGGCGCTGAAGCTTTCTTT. Protein sequence: CASSLGQGGAEAFF.